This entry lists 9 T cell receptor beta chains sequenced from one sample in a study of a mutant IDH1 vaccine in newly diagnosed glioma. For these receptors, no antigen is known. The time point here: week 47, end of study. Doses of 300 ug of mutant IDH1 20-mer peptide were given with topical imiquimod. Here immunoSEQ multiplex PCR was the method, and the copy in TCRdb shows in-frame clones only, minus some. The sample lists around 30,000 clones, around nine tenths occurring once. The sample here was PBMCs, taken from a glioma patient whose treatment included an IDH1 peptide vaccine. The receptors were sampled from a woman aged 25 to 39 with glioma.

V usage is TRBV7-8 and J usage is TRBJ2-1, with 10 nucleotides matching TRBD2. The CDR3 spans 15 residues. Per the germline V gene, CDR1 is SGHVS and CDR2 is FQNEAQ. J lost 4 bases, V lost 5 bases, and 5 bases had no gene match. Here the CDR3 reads CASSELAGPYNEQFF. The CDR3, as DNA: TGTGCCAGCAGCGAACTAGCGGGGCCATACAATGAGCAGTTCTTC.

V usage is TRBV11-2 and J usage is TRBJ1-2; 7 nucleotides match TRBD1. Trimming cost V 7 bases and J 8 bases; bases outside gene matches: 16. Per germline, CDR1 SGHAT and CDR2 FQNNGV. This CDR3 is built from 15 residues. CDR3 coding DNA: TGTGCCAGCACCCCGCCCCACAGGGGCCGTGACGGCTACACCTTC. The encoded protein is CASTPPHRGRDGYTF. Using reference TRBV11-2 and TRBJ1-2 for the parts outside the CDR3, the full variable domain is EAGVAQSPRYKIIEKRQSVAFWCNPISGHATLYWYQQILGQGPKLLIQFQNNGVVDDSQLPKDRFSAERLKGVDSTLKIQPAKLEDSAVYLCASTPPHRGRDGYTFGSGTRLTVV.

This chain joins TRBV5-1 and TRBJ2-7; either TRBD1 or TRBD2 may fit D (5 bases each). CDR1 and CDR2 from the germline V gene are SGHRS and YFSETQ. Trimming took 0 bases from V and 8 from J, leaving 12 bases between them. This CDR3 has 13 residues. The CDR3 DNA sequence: TGCGCCAGCAGCTTGGTGAGGGACGGTCAGCAGTACTTC. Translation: CASSLVRDGQQYF. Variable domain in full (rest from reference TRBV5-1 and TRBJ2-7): KAGVTQTPRYLIKTRGQQVTLSCSPISGHRSVSWYQQTPGQGLQFLFEYFSETQRNKGNFPGRFSGRQFSNSRSEMNVSTLELGDSALYLCASSLVRDGQQYFGPGTRLTVT.

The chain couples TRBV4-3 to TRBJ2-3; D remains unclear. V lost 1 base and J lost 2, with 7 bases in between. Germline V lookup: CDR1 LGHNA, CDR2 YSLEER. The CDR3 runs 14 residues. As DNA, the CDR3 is TGCGCCAGCAGCCAAGGCGGATACACAGATACGCAGTATTTT. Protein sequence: CASSQGGYTDTQYF.

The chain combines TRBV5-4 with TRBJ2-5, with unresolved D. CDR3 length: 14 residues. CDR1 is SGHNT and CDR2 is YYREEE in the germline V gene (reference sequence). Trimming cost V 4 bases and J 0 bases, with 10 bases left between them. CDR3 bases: TGTGCCAGCAGCCGCACCAAGTACCAAGAGACCCAGTACTTC. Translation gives CASSRTKYQETQYF.

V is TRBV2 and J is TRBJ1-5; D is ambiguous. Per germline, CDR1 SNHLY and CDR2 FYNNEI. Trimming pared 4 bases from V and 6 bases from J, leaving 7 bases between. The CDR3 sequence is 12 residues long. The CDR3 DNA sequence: TGTGCCAGCAGTGGAGAGCTTCAGCCCCAGCATTTT. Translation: CASSGELQPQHF.

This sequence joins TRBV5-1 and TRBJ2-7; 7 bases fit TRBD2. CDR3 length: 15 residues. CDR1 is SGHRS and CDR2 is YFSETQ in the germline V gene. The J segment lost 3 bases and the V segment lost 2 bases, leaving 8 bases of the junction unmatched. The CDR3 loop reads CASSFFAGVGYEQYF. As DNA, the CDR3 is TGCGCCAGCAGCTTCTTTGCGGGGGTCGGCTACGAGCAGTACTTC.

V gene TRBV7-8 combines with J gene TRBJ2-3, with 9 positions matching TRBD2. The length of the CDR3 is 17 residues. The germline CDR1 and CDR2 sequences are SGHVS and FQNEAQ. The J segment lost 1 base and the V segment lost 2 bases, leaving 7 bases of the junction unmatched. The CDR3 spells CASSLLGGGAGTDTQYF. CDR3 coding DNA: TGTGCCAGCAGCTTACTCGGCGGGGGGGCCGGCACAGATACGCAGTATTTT.

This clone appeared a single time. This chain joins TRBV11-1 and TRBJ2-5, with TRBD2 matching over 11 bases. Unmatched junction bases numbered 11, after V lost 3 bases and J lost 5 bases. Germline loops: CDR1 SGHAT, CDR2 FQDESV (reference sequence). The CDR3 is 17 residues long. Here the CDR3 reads CASSFGSSGGTGETQYF. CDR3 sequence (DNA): TGTGCCAGCAGCTTCGGATCTAGCGGGGGGACGGGGGAGACCCAGTACTTC. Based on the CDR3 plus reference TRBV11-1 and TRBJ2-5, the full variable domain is EAEVAQSPRYKITEKSQAVAFWCDPISGHATLYWYRQILGQGPELLVQFQDESVVDDSQLPKDRFSAERLKGVDSTLKIQPAELGDSAMYLCASSFGSSGGTGETQYFGPGTRLLVL.